The present TCR beta chain was sequenced within a study of radiotherapy plus CTLA-4 blockade in lung cancer. The protocol was immunoSEQ multiplex PCR, while the TCRdb copy is restricted to in-frame clones and leaves out a portion. The sample records around 80,000 clones, around 78% being singletons. Findings and caveats of the study: Some TCR clones had been derived from tumors. These clones expanded in peripheral blood after radiotherapy plus ipilimumab.

The junction had 7 bases not matched to a gene; V was cut back by 3 bases and J by 8 bases. The CDR3 length is 15 residues. Germline CDR1 and CDR2: MNHEY and SVGAGI. Worth noting for this clone: Its matching antigen is unknown.

The TCR was taken from a human donor with non-small cell lung cancer whose response to radiotherapy plus ipilimumab could not be evaluated. Some clones in this sample may be carry-over from other donors' samples. The sequencing here drew on peripheral blood, taken from a patient treated with radiotherapy plus ipilimumab. The chain links TRBV6-5 to TRBJ2-1; 10 positions agree with TRBD2. This CDR3 reads CASSYQSGGAHEQFF. DNA for the CDR3: TGTGCCAGCAGTTATCAAAGCGGGGGGGCCCATGAGCAGTTCTTC.